This entry concerns a single TCR beta chain. The CDR3 length is 14 residues. This record comes from a study of T cell changes during pregnancy in multiple sclerosis. Profiled with immunoSEQ multiplex PCR; TCRdb holds only in-frame clones, not every one. The sample shows just under 65,000 clones, about 96% of them seen only once. The rearrangement links TRBV12-2 to TRBJ2-3; the D call of TRBD1 is as the table states it, not checked on the DNA. TRBV12-2 is designated a pseudogene. The sequenced sample was CD8+ T cells from peripheral blood mononuclear cells, obtained after pregnancy. This TCR came from a female donor with multiple sclerosis, enrolled in a pregnancy study. Here the CDR3 DNA reads TGTGCAAGTCGCTTAGCCTGGGACAGGGGGACGCAGTATTTT. Translation gives CASRLAWDRGTQYF.